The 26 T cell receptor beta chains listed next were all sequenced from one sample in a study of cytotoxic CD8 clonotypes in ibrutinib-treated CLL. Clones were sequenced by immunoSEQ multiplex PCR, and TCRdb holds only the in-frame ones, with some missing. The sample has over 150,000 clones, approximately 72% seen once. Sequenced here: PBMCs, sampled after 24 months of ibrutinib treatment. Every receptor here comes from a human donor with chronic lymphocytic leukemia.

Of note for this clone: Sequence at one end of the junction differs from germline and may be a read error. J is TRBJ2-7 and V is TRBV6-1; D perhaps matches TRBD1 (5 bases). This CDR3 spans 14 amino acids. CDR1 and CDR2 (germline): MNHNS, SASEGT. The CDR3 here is CASSEVPGSSEQYF. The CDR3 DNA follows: TGTGCCAGCAGTGAAGTGCCAGGGTCCTCCGAGCAGTACTTC.

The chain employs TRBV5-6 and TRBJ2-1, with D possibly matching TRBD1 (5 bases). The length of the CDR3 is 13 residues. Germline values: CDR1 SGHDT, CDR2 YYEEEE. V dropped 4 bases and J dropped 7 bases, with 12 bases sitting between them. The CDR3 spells CASSPWGYNEQFF. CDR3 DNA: TGTGCCAGCAGCCCCTGGGGCTATAATGAGCAGTTCTTC.

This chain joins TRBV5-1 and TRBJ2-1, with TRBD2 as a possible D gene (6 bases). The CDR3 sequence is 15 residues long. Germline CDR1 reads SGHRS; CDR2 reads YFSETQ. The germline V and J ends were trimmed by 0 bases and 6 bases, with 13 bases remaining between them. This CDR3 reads CASSLVRDRGNEQFF. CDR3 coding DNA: TGCGCCAGCAGCTTGGTGCGGGATCGGGGCAATGAGCAGTTCTTC.

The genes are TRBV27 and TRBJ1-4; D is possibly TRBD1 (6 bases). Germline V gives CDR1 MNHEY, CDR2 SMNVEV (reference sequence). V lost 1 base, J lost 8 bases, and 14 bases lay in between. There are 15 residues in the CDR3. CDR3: CASSLFYRAGEKLFF. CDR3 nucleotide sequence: TGTGCCAGCAGTTTATTTTACAGGGCAGGAGAAAAACTGTTTTTT.

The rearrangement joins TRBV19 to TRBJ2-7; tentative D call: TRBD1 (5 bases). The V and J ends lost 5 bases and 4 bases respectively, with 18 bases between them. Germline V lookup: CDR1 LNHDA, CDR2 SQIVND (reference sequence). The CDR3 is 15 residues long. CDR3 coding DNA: TGTGCCAGTAGTCCCCGGCCAGGGATCCCTTACGAGCAGTACTTC. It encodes CASSPRPGIPYEQYF.

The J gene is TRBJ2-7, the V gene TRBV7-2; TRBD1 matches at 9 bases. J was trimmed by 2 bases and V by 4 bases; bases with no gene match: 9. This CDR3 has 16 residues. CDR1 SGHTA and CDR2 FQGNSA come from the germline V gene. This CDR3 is CASSSTRDRATYEQYF. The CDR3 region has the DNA TGTGCCAGCAGCTCCACCCGGGACAGGGCTACCTACGAGCAGTACTTC.

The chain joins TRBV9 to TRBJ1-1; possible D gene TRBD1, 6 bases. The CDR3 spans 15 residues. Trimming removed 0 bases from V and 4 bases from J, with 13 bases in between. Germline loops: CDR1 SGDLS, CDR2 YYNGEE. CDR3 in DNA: TGTGCCAGCAGCGTAGACCGTGGAGGGGGCACTGAAGCTTTCTTT. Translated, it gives CASSVDRGGGTEAFF.

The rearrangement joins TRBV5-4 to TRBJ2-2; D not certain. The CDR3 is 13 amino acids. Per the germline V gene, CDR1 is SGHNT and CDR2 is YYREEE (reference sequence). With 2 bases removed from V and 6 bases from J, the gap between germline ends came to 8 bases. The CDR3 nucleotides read TGTGCCAGCAGCTTCACCTGGTCCGGGGAGCTGTTTTTT. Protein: CASSFTWSGELFF.

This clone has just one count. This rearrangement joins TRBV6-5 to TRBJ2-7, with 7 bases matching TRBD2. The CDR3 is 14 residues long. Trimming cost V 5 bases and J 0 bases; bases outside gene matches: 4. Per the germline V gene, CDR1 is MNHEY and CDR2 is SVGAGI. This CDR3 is CASSIAGYSYEQYF. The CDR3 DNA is TGTGCCAGCAGTATAGCGGGTTACTCCTACGAGCAGTACTTC.

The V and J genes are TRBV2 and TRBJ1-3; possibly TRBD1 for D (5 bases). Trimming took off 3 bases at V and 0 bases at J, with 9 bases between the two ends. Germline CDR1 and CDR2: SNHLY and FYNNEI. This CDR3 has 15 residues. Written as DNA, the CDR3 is TGTGCCAGCAGTGAGCGACAGAGCTCTGGAAACACCATATATTTT. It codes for CASSERQSSGNTIYF. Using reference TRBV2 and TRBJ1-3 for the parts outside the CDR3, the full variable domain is EPEVTQTPSHQVTQMGQEVILRCVPISNHLYFYWYRQILGQKVEFLVSFYNNEISEKSEIFDDQFSVERPDGSNFTLKIRSTKLEDSAMYFCASSERQSSGNTIYFGEGSWLTVV.

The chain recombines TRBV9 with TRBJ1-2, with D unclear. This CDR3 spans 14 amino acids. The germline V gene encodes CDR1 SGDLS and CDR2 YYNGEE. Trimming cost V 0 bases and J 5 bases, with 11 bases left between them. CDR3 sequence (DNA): TGTGCCAGCAGCGTAGAAGGTCGTTCGTATGGCTACACCTTC. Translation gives CASSVEGRSYGYTF.

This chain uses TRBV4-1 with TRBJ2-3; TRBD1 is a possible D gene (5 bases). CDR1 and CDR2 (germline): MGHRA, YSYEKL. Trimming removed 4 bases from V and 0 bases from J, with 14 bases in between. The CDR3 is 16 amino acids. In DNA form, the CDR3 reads TGCGCCAGCAGCCGGGCGACAGCTTCTAGCACAGATACGCAGTATTTT. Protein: CASSRATASSTDTQYF.

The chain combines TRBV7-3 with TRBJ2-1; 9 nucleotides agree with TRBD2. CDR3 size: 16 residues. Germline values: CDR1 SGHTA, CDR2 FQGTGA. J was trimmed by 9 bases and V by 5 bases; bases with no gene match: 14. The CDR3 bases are TGTGCCAGCAGCGGGCGTAGAGCGGGAGGAGTAAGTGAGCAGTTCTTC. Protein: CASSGRRAGGVSEQFF.

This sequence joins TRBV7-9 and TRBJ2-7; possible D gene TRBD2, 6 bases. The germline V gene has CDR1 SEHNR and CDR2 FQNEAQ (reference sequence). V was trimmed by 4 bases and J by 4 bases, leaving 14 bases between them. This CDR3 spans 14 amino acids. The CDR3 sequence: CASSSMTSSYEQYF. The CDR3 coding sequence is TGTGCCAGCAGCTCCATGACTAGTTCTTACGAGCAGTACTTC.

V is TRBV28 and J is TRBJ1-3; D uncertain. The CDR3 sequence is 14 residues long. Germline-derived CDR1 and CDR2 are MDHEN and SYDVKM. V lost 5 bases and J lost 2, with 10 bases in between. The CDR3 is CASSNIGPGNTIYF. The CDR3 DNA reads TGTGCCAGCAGTAATATAGGGCCTGGAAACACCATATATTTT.

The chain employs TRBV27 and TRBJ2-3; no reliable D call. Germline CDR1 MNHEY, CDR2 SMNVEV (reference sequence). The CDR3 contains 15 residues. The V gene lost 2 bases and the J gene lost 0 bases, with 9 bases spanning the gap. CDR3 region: CASSLGSRSTDTQYF. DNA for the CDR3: TGTGCCAGCAGTTTAGGGTCGCGAAGCACAGATACGCAGTATTTT.

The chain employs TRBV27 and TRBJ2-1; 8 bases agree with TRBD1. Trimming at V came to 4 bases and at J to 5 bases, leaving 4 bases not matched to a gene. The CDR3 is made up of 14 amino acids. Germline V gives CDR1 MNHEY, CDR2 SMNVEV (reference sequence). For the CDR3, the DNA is TGTGCCAGCAGTTACCGGGACAGGAACAATGAGCAGTTCTTC. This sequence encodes CASSYRDRNNEQFF.

Written as DNA, the CDR3 is TGTGCCAGCAGTGACCGGAACGCATTACGAGGGCAGTACTTC. Protein sequence: CASSDRNALRGQYF. V usage is TRBV25-1 and J usage is TRBJ2-7; no reliable D call. CDR1 is MGHDK and CDR2 is SYGVNS in the germline V gene. The CDR3 length is 14 residues. V was shortened by 3 bases and J by 9 bases, with 18 bases between the two germline ends.

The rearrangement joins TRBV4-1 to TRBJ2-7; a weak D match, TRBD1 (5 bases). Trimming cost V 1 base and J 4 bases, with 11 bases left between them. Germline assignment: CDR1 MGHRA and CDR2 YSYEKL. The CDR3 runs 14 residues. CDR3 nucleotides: TGCGCCAGCAGCCAAGGGGAAAAGGGGTACGAGCAGTACTTC. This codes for CASSQGEKGYEQYF.

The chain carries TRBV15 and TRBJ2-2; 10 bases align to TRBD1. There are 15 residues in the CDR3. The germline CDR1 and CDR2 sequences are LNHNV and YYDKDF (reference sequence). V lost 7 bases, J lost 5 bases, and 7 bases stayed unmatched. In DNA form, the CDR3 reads TGTGCCACCAACCCGGGACAGGGGAGGACCGGGGAGCTGTTTTTT. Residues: CATNPGQGRTGELFF.

The CDR3 loop is CASSVRAGGPWWNEQFF. Here the CDR3 DNA reads TGTGCCAGCAGCGTCCGGGCGGGAGGTCCCTGGTGGAATGAGCAGTTCTTC. The chain has TRBV5-6 and TRBJ2-1; 8 bases line up with TRBD2. Germline lookup yields CDR1 SGHDT and CDR2 YYEEEE. This CDR3 has 17 amino acids. The V and J ends lost 4 bases and 7 bases, in that order; junction bases with no gene match: 16.

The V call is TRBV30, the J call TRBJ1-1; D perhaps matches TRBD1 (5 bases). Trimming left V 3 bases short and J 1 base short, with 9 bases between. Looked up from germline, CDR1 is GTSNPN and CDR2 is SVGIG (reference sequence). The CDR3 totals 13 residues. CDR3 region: CAWSATGNTEAFF. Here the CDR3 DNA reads TGTGCCTGGAGCGCTACAGGGAACACTGAAGCTTTCTTT.

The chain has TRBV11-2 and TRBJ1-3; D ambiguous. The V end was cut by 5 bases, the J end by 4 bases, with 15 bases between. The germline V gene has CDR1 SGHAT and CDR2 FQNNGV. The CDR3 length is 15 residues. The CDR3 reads CASSQITRKGNTIYF. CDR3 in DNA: TGTGCCAGCAGCCAGATAACTCGAAAAGGAAACACCATATATTTT.

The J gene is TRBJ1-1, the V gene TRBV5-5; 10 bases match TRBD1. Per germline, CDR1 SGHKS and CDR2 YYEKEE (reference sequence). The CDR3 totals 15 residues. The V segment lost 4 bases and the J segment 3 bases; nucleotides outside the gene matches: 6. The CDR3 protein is CASSRSDRGDTEAFF. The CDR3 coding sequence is TGTGCCAGCAGCAGATCGGACAGGGGGGACACTGAAGCTTTCTTT.

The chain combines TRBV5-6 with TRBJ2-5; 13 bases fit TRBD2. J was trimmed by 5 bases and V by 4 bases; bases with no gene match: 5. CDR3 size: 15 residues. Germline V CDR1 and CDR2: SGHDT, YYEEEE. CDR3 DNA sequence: TGTGCCAGCAGCCTGGGACTAGCGGGGAGGGAGACCCAGTACTTC. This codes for CASSLGLAGRETQYF.

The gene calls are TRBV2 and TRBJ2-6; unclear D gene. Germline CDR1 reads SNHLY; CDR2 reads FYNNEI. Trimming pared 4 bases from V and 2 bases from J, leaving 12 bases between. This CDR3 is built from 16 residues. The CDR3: CASSGHIRPGANVLTF. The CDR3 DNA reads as TGTGCCAGCAGTGGTCACATCAGGCCTGGGGCCAACGTCCTGACTTTC.